This note documents a single T cell receptor beta chain sequence. Its antigen is still unknown. The sample is drawn from a study of T-cell reconstitution after alpha-beta-depleted transplantation in children. The V gene end was trimmed by 0 bases and the J gene end by 8 bases; junction bases not matched to a gene: 7. Per the germline V gene, CDR1 is DFQATT and CDR2 is SNEGSKA (reference sequence). The CDR3 has 14 amino acids. Broader study findings: As was reported, about two months after transplant, alpha-beta T cells came from several hundred expanded graft clones.

Construction of the TCRbeta library involved unique molecular identifiers. MiXCR was run by TCRdb on the PCR reads, yielding one entry per CDR3 protein. The sample has nearly 350,000 distinct CDR3 sequences; about a sixth are singletons. The sample here was PBMCs, mostly from graft donor cells, taken 360 days after TCRalphabeta/CD19-depleted stem cell transplant. This sequence originates from a male patient aged 2-10 years who had a stem cell transplant for acute lymphoblastic leukemia, so the T cells may come from the graft donor. The chain combines TRBV20-1 with TRBJ2-1, with TRBD2 matching over 7 bases. The CDR3 DNA reads as TGCAGTGCTAGAGATAGCGGGCGGACCTATGAGCAGTTCTTC. Translating it yields CSARDSGRTYEQFF.